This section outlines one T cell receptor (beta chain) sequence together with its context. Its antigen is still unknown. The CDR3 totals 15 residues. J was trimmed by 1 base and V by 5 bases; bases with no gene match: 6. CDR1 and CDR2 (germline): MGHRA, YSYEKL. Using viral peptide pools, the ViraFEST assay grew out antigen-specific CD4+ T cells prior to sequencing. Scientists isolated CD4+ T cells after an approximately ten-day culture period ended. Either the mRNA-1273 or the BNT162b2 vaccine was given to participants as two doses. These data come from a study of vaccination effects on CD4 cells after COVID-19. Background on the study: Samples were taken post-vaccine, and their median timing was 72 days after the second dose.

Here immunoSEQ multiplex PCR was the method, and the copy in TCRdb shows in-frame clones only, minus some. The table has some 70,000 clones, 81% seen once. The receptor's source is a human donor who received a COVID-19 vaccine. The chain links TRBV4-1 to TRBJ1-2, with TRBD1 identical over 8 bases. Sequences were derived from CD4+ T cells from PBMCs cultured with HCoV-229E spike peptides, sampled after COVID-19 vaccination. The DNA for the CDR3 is TGCGCCAGCAGCGACAGGACAGGGAATAACTATGGCTACACCTTC. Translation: CASSDRTGNNYGYTF.